Listed below are T cell receptor beta chains from one sample, sequenced in a study of blood T cell repertoires in COVID-19. Data came from immunoSEQ multiplex PCR; TCRdb stores just in-frame clones and leaves some out. Among around 100,000 clones listed, roughly 87% were seen once. Sequencing was performed on peripheral blood. These receptors were taken from a woman in her 50s with COVID-19, enrolled during active disease. Each CDR3 is given with its conserved first and last residue.

V: TRBV4-1; CDR3: CASSPMGQGAGELFF
V: TRBV11-3; CDR3: CASSLVGQGGSEAFF
V: TRBV7-6; CDR3: CASSLGDRPGDEQYF
V: TRBV4-1; CDR3: CASSQPRDRGNEQFF
V: TRBV12-3/TRBV12-4; CDR3: CASRERGSYEQYF
V: TRBV6-5; CDR3: CASSYSAGYYEQYF
V: TRBV2; CDR3: CASSRQGPNSPLHF
V: TRBV6-2/TRBV6-3; CDR3: CASSLAGPAGELFF
V: TRBV5-5; CDR3: CASSPQASGETQYF
V: TRBV7-6; CDR3: CASSLSGGGPGGELFF
V: TRBV28; CDR3: CASSFAGRGNQPQHF
V: TRBV10-3; CDR3: CANADGTQSADTQYF
V: TRBV24-1; CDR3: CATSDFCRAYEQYF
V: TRBV7-2; CDR3: CASSFAGASSYEQYF
V: TRBV10-3; CDR3: CAISPDSYEQYF
V: TRBV7-7; CDR3: CASSSGGIGAGELFF
V: TRBV18; CDR3: CASSPLNGAEAFF
V: TRBV13; CDR3: CASSQSGNTIYF
V: TRBV7-9; CDR3: CAISKQGASGNTIYF
V: TRBV6-2/TRBV6-3; CDR3: CASSYSTAYGYTF
V: TRBV7-8; CDR3: CASSLGAPSGDTQYF
V: TRBV5-4; CDR3: CASSVDRASGNTIYF
V: TRBV7-3; CDR3: CASSSSGGFSDTQYF
V: TRBV4-3; CDR3: CASSHVREEQFF
V: TRBV7-8; CDR3: CASSLNRGINEKLFF
V: TRBV5-6; CDR3: CASSSSGGSTDTQYF
V: TRBV7-3; CDR3: CASSPGGHTEAFF
V: TRBV5-6; CDR3: CASSFGGQGASTYEQYF
V: TRBV12-3/TRBV12-4; CDR3: CASSFGTDTQYF
V: TRBV18; CDR3: CASSPGQGYNEQFF
V: TRBV18; CDR3: CASSPLLSSYNEQFF
V: TRBV6-2/TRBV6-3; CDR3: CASSYREASYNEQFF
V: TRBV5-6; CDR3: CASSPLGQGAEKLFF
V: TRBV18; CDR3: CASSPKDGGLGQYF
V: TRBV7-7; CDR3: CASSVGQDLSYEQYF
V: TRBV6-6; CDR3: CASQAVGGETQYF
V: TRBV6-7; CDR3: CASSYPRDRATSSYEQYF
V: TRBV6-2/TRBV6-3; CDR3: CASSYEGLNYGYTF
V: TRBV3-1/TRBV3-2; CDR3: CASSQEGRGNSPLHF
V: TRBV11-2; CDR3: CASSSGTGANYGYTF
V: TRBV6-6; CDR3: CASSQSGQGFF
V: TRBV29-1; CDR3: CSVEGKTYSNQPQHF